These 8 T cell receptor beta chains came from one sample sequenced in a study of CD8+CD57+ T cells in acquired aplastic anemia. The template for TCR beta VDJ and CDR3 sequence profiling was genomic DNA. One entry per CDR3 protein results from TCRdb running MiXCR on the reads. The sample lists under 350,000 distinct CDR3 sequences; 56% were seen once. Only patients with CD8+CD57+ cell expansion on flow cytometry were chosen for sequencing. The specimen sequenced was sorted CD4+, CD8+, or CD8+CD57+ T cells (not recorded which) from PBMCs. These TCRs come from a human donor with aplastic anemia.

This clonotype was seen many times. The chain links TRBV5-6 to TRBJ1-1; possibly TRBD1 for D (5 bases). The germline V gene has CDR1 SGHDT and CDR2 YYEEEE. Deletions cut 2 bases from V and 3 bases from J, with 11 bases between. CDR3 length equals 14 residues. CDR3 DNA: TGTGCCAGCAGCTTAAATGGGGGGGACACTGAAGCTTTCTTT. Translation gives CASSLNGGDTEAFF.

This clonotype was detected only a few times. The chain links TRBV15 to TRBJ2-5; D is tentatively TRBD1 or TRBD2 (5 bases each). The V gene lost 1 base and the J gene lost 3 bases, with 15 bases spanning the gap. Germline V gene data show CDR1 as LNHNV and CDR2 as YYDKDF (reference sequence). This CDR3 is built from 16 residues. CDR3 protein: CATSRGIGLGEETQYF. In nucleotides, the CDR3 is TGTGCCACCAGCAGAGGTATCGGACTGGGGGAAGAGACCCAGTACTTC.

This rearrangement joins TRBV7-8 to TRBJ2-7; D unclear. Germline CDR1 reads SGHVS; CDR2 reads FQNEAQ. The CDR3 consists of 14 residues. Trimming stripped 0 bases from V and 0 bases from J, with 6 bases between. The CDR3 loop reads CASSLAPGSYEQYF. CDR3 DNA sequence: TGTGCCAGCAGCTTAGCACCTGGCTCCTACGAGCAGTACTTC.

This chain connects TRBV5-1 to TRBJ2-7; the match to TRBD1 covers 7 bases. From germline, CDR1 is SGHRS and CDR2 YFSETQ. The CDR3 spans 15 residues. The V and J ends lost 3 bases and 2 bases, in that order; junction bases with no gene match: 8. The CDR3 coding sequence is TGCGCCAGCAGCTCAAATCTGGGGACAGCCTACGAGCAGTACTTC. It specifies CASSSNLGTAYEQYF.

J is TRBJ2-1 and V is TRBV29-1; TRBD2 agrees at 11 bases. Germline V lookup: CDR1 SQVTM, CDR2 ANQGSEA. This CDR3 is built from 11 residues. The CDR3 loop reads CSTSGSYEQFF. DNA of the CDR3: TGCAGTACTAGCGGGAGCTATGAGCAGTTCTTC.

The V gene is TRBV7-3, the J gene TRBJ2-3, with 7 nucleotides matching TRBD2. Germline lookup yields CDR1 SGHTA and CDR2 FQGTGA. CDR3 size: 14 residues. The junction had 7 bases not matched to a gene; V was cut back by 7 bases and J by 3 bases. In DNA form, the CDR3 reads TGTGCCAGCATTCGGGGGGAGAGAACAGATACGCAGTATTTT. This gives the protein CASIRGERTDTQYF. Variable domain in full (rest from reference TRBV7-3 and TRBJ2-3): GAGVSQTPSNKVTEKGKYVELRCDPISGHTALYWYRQSLGQGPEFLIYFQGTGAADDSGLPNDRFFAVRPEGSVSTLKIQRTERGDSAVYLCASIRGERTDTQYFGPGTRLTVL.

The rearrangement uses TRBV7-7 and TRBJ1-5, with 7 bases matching TRBD1. The trim removed 4 bases at V and 8 bases at J, leaving 17 bases unmatched. The CDR3 length is 17 residues. CDR1 and CDR2 (germline): SSHAT, FNYEAQ (reference sequence). The CDR3 reads CASSSISRDSRAKPQHF. CDR3 nucleotide sequence: TGTGCCAGCAGCTCGATCTCCCGGGACAGCCGGGCGAAGCCCCAGCATTTT.

This clonotype was seen repeatedly, ten times or more. This chain joins TRBV4-2 and TRBJ2-3; TRBD2 matches 16 bases. The CDR3 runs to 18 residues. The germline V gene encodes CDR1 LGHNA and CDR2 YNFKEQ. The trim removed 4 bases at V and 4 bases at J, leaving 8 bases unmatched. In DNA, the CDR3 is TGTGCCAGCAGCCGCCAAGCCGGGACTAGCGGGAGGGCAGATACGCAGTATTTT. Translation gives CASSRQAGTSGRADTQYF.